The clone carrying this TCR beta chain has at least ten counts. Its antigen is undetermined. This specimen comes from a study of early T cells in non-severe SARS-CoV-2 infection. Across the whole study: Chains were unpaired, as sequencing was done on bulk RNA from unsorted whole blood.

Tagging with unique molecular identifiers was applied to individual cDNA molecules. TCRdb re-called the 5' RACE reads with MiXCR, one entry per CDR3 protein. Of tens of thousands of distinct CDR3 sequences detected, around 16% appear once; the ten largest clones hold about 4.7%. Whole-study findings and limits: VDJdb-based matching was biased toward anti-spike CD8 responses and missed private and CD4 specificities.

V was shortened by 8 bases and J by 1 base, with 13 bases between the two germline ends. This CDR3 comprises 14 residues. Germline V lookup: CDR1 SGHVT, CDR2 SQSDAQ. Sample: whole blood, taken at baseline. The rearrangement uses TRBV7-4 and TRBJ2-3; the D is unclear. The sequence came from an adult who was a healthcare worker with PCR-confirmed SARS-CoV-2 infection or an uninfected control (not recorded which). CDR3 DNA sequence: TGTGCCAGCCCGGGCGGCGGACGCACAGATACGCAGTATTTT. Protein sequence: CASPGGGRTDTQYF.